This T cell receptor beta chain was recorded in a study of Ad26.COV2.S vaccination and SARS-CoV-2 variants. Background on the study: Intramuscularly, Ad26.COV2.S was given either once or twice, 56 days apart. Study-wide results and limits: People who got the vaccine or the placebo had similar non-spike TCR breadth. In TCR breadth and depth analyses, total T cell responses may have been underestimated. Spike-specific TCR breadth in vaccine recipients exceeded that seen in placebo recipients.

Sequenced by immunoSEQ multiplex PCR; TCRdb stores in-frame clones only, minus some. The table has 350,000 to 450,000 clones, about nine tenths seen once; the top ten hold around 2%. To note about this clone: The antigen is unknown.

The treatment denotes: about 20 received Ad26.COV2.S at low or high dose, single or two shots; several received placebo; per-sample allocation not given. Day 63 after the first vaccine or placebo injection was the time point for sampling. CDR1 SGDLS and CDR2 YYNGEE come from the germline V gene. Losses at the gene ends were 4 bases for V and 5 bases for J; bases not matched to a gene: 7. This CDR3 comprises 14 residues. Source: peripheral blood, taken in a trial of Ad26.COV2.S vaccine versus placebo. The chain joins TRBV9 to TRBJ1-1, with 8 bases that match TRBD1. The receptor was derived from a person between 18 and 65 years old who received the Ad26.COV2.S COVID-19 vaccine or a placebo. CDR3: CASSPTGVGTEAFF. The CDR3 region has the DNA TGTGCCAGCAGCCCGACAGGGGTTGGGACTGAAGCTTTCTTT.